The 14 T cell receptor beta chains below all came from one sample that was sequenced in a study of blood T cells in healthy people across ages. A second PCR of about 7 to 12 cycles used a sample-barcoded 5' primer and a J-beta primer mix. MiXCR was run by TCRdb on the 5' RACE reads, yielding one entry per CDR3 protein. The table has 850,000 to 1,000,000 distinct CDR3 sequences, approximately 49% seen once. The specimen sequenced was blood. These receptor sequences come from a man between 25 and 39 years old in good health.

V is TRBV5-1 and J is TRBJ2-4; TRBD1 agrees at 7 bases. Germline V gene sequence: CDR1 SGHRS, CDR2 YFSETQ. The ends lost 4 bases at V and 0 bases at J; junction bases unmatched: 10. CDR3 length equals 17 residues. The CDR3 loop reads CASSTGAQRLAKNIQYF. The DNA of the CDR3 is TGCGCCAGCAGCACAGGGGCGCAGCGATTAGCCAAAAACATTCAGTACTTC.

This clonotype has just a few counts. The V gene is TRBV6-2 or TRBV6-3, the J gene TRBJ2-5; 10 bases align to TRBD1. With the DNA end fitting TRBJ2-7 better, the J assignment may be wrong. The V gene's germline CDR1 is MNHEY and CDR2 SVGEGT. This CDR3 is built from 15 residues. CDR3 amino acids: CASSYYRDRGHEQYF. CDR3 coding DNA: TGTGCCAGCAGTTACTATCGGGACAGGGGACACGAGCAGTACTTC.

The chain recombines TRBV4-1 with TRBJ2-3, with 8 bases fitting TRBD2. Germline CDR1 and CDR2: MGHRA and YSYEKL. The CDR3 contains 18 residues. After removal of 0 bases from V and 0 bases from J, the junction contained 8 bases not matched to a gene. This CDR3 reads CASSQETSGQPSTDTQYF. The CDR3 region has the DNA TGCGCCAGCAGCCAAGAAACTAGCGGACAACCTAGCACAGATACGCAGTATTTT.

A note on this clonotype: With a much larger clone just one base away, this may be a read error. CDR3 bases: TGTGCCAGCAGCCACTACACTGAAGCTTTCTTT. Amino acid sequence: CASSHYTEAFF. The chain employs TRBV14 and TRBJ1-1, with unresolved D. V gave up 3 bases and J gave up 3 bases, with 2 bases separating them. The CDR3 extends over 11 amino acids. Germline assignment: CDR1 SGHDN and CDR2 FVKESK.

This chain joins TRBV20-1 and TRBJ2-5; D not resolved. The length of the CDR3 is 13 residues. In germline, CDR1 is DFQATT, CDR2 SNEGSKA (reference sequence). Trimming stripped 6 bases from V and 5 bases from J, with 16 bases between. CDR3 in amino acids: CSATTSGGETQYF. CDR3 in DNA: TGCAGTGCCACAACTTCGGGTGGGGAGACCCAGTACTTC.

This chain joins TRBV20-1 and TRBJ1-4, with TRBD1 identical over 8 bases. Per the germline V gene, CDR1 is DFQATT and CDR2 is SNEGSKA (reference sequence). The CDR3 consists of 13 residues. The V gene end was trimmed by 2 bases and the J gene end by 6 bases; junction bases not matched to a gene: 2. CDR3 coding DNA: TGCAGTGCTAGACAGGGGGCGGATGAAAAACTGTTTTTT. Its protein product is CSARQGADEKLFF.

The rearrangement links TRBV3-1 to TRBJ1-6; D might be TRBD1 (6 bases). The length of the CDR3 is 14 residues. Germline-derived CDR1 and CDR2 are LGHDT and YNNKEL (reference sequence). The V end lost 4 bases, the J end lost 8 bases, and 12 bases lay between the germline ends. The chain's CDR3 is CASSPPRQDSPLHF. Here the CDR3 DNA reads TGTGCCAGCAGCCCCCCCCGACAGGATTCACCCCTCCACTTT.

This chain links TRBV7-2 with TRBJ2-7, with 11 bases identical to TRBD1. Near its end, the DNA agrees better with TRBJ2-5, so the J call may be wrong. CDR1 and CDR2 (germline): SGHTA, FQGNSA. This CDR3 contains 15 residues. Here the CDR3 DNA reads TGTGCCAGCGGGTCGGGACAGGGGGTTTTTGAGACCCAGTACTTC. Translating it yields CASGSGQGVFETQYF.

A few counts support this clonotype. The chain couples TRBV6-2 or TRBV6-3 to TRBJ1-2; TRBD1 might be the D (5 bases). CDR3 length equals 15 residues. V shed 3 bases and J shed 9 bases, with 20 bases lying between them. Germline V CDR1 and CDR2: MNHEY, SVGEGT. The CDR3 DNA reads TGTGCCAGCAGTTATAGGGACGGAGCCCTACATCGCTACACCTTC. It yields the protein CASSYRDGALHRYTF.

The sample holds a few counts of this clonotype. The rearrangement uses TRBV12-3 or TRBV12-4 and TRBJ2-7, with unresolved D. Trimming took 8 bases from V and 1 from J, leaving 9 bases between them. This CDR3 has 12 residues. CDR3 residues: CASGLGSYEQYF. CDR3 nucleotides: TGTGCCAGCGGATTGGGGTCCTACGAGCAGTACTTC.

The chain links TRBV5-1 to TRBJ2-4, with D perhaps TRBD1 (6 bases). CDR1 and CDR2 (germline): SGHRS, YFSETQ. V was clipped by 3 bases and J by 1 base, with 17 bases between them. This CDR3 has 17 amino acids. CDR3 nucleotide sequence: TGCGCCAGCAGCTCCACGACAGGTATAGGGGCCAAAAACATTCAGTACTTC. It codes for CASSSTTGIGAKNIQYF.

The genes are TRBV6-6 and TRBJ2-6; a weak D match, TRBD2 (6 bases). Trimming shortened V by 4 bases and J by 0 bases, and 10 bases separated the two germline ends. Germline loops: CDR1 MNHNY, CDR2 SVGAGI (reference sequence). The CDR3 sequence is 16 residues long. CDR3 residues: CASSWDFRSGANVLTF. CDR3 in DNA: TGTGCCAGCAGTTGGGACTTCCGCTCTGGGGCCAACGTCCTGACTTTC.

This chain's CDR3 is CASSPRGTVLAKNIQYF. CDR3 coding DNA: TGTGCCAGCAGCCCAAGGGGGACCGTTTTAGCCAAAAACATTCAGTACTTC. The chain links TRBV7-8 to TRBJ2-4, with a possible D match to TRBD1 (6 bases). In germline, CDR1 is SGHVS, CDR2 FQNEAQ. The V gene lost 5 bases and the J gene lost 0 bases, with 17 bases spanning the gap. The CDR3 contains 17 residues.

Of note for this clonotype: This may come from a read error, since a much larger clone is one base off. The chain links TRBV30 to TRBJ2-7; D remains unclear. Germline lookup yields CDR1 GTSNPN and CDR2 SVGIG (reference sequence). This CDR3 has 15 amino acids. CDR3 region: CAWSVFSKVPYERYF. In DNA, the CDR3 is TGTGCCTGGAGTGTATTCAGTAAAGTTCCCTACGAGCGGTACTTC.